Listed below are T cell receptor beta chains from one sample, sequenced in a study of blood T cell repertoires in COVID-19. Here immunoSEQ multiplex PCR was the method, and the copy in TCRdb shows in-frame clones only, minus some. The sample holds 130,000 to 150,000 clones, over 80% seen once. The sequenced sample consisted of PBMCs or T cells enriched from blood (not recorded which). These receptors were taken from a man in his 60s who had recovered from COVID-19. CDR3s include the opening cysteine and the closing phenylalanine or tryptophan. The D gene is left open where the match is weak. A row's size may be missing; if present it is once, few, many or a size class.

v_gene,d_gene,j_gene,abundance,len,CDR3aa,CDR3nt
TRBV5-5,TRBD1,TRBJ2-1,few,15,CASRPHGAGGNEQFF,TGTGCCAGCAGACCCCACGGGGCAGGGGGCAATGAGCAGTTCTTC
TRBV29-1,.,TRBJ2-1,.,13,CSVESSSYNEQFF,TGCAGCGTTGAATCGAGCTCCTACAATGAGCAGTTCTTC
TRBV10-3,.,TRBJ1-1,.,16,CAISEWDMLMNTEAFF,TGTGCCATCAGTGAGTGGGACATGCTCATGAACACTGAAGCTTTCTTT
TRBV5-4,TRBD2,TRBJ2-7,.,14,CASSLTSGTYEQYF,TGTGCCAGCAGCCTGACTAGCGGGACCTACGAGCAGTACTTC
TRBV5-1,.,TRBJ1-4,.,14,CASREGGTNEKLFF,TGCGCCAGTCGAGAGGGAGGAACTAATGAAAAACTGTTTTTT
TRBV2,TRBD1,TRBJ2-7,.,13,CASRTGVSYEQYF,TGTGCCAGCAGGACAGGGGTGTCCTACGAGCAGTACTTC
TRBV19,TRBD2,TRBJ2-1,.,12,CASSIDGRVPFF,TGTGCCAGTAGTATAGACGGGAGGGTTCCGTTCTTC
TRBV2,.,TRBJ1-2,.,14,CASSEQGSRYGYTF,TGTGCCAGCAGTGAACAGGGGTCCCGCTATGGCTACACCTTC
TRBV28,TRBD2,TRBJ2-7,.,16,CASSVTLAGGPYEQYF,TGTGCCAGCAGCGTTACTTTAGCGGGGGGGCCATACGAGCAGTACTTC
TRBV4-1,TRBD2,TRBJ2-7,.,16,CASSQDGTSGREEQYF,TGCGCCAGCAGCCAAGACGGGACTAGCGGACGGGAAGAGCAGTACTTC
TRBV5-4,.,TRBJ2-1,.,16,CASSLGTPSSYNEQFF,TGTGCCAGCAGCCTCGGGACTCCCAGCTCCTACAATGAGCAGTTCTTC
TRBV7-8,TRBD1,TRBJ2-7,few,15,CASSPRDRLTYEQYF,TGTGCCAGCAGCCCCCGGGACAGGTTAACCTACGAGCAGTACTTC
TRBV9,TRBD2,TRBJ2-1,few,15,CASSASGGYYNEQFF,TGTGCCAGCAGCGCTAGCGGGGGGTACTACAATGAGCAGTTCTTC
TRBV28,TRBD1,TRBJ1-1,.,13,CASPDRLNTEAFF,TGTGCCAGCCCGGACAGGTTGAACACTGAAGCTTTCTTT
TRBV6-5,.,TRBJ2-1,.,14,CANSFSPGDNEQFF,TGTGCCAACAGCTTCAGTCCGGGGGACAATGAGCAGTTCTTC
TRBV27,TRBD2,TRBJ2-1,.,14,CASRVAGGPTEQFF,TGTGCCAGCAGGGTAGCGGGGGGGCCTACCGAGCAGTTCTTC
TRBV24-1,TRBD1,TRBJ1-5,.,13,CATEQGFNQPQHF,TGTGCCACGGAACAGGGGTTCAATCAGCCCCAGCATTTT
TRBV5-4,.,TRBJ1-1,.,14,CASKNPDGSTEAFF,TGTGCCAGCAAAAATCCGGACGGGAGCACTGAAGCTTTCTTT
TRBV7-8,.,TRBJ2-7,.,16,CASSSRAPSLSYEQYF,TGTGCCAGCAGCTCCAGGGCGCCGTCTCTGTCCTACGAGCAGTACTTC
TRBV13,TRBD1,TRBJ1-2,.,13,CASSSGQGDGYTF,TGTGCCAGCAGCTCGGGACAGGGTGATGGCTACACCTTC
TRBV18,TRBD1,TRBJ1-2,.,13,CASSRDRGYGYTF,TGTGCCAGCTCAAGGGACAGGGGATATGGCTACACCTTC
TRBV30,TRBD1,TRBJ2-5,.,13,CAWRGTGVETQYF,TGTGCCTGGAGAGGGACAGGGGTCGAGACCCAGTACTTC
TRBV9,TRBD1,TRBJ1-3,.,15,CASSVEQGSGNTIYF,TGTGCCAGCAGCGTAGAACAGGGGAGTGGAAACACCATATATTTT
TRBV6-2/TRBV6-3,TRBD1,TRBJ2-7,.,14,CASSTGQATYEQYF,TGTGCCAGCAGTACTGGACAGGCTACCTACGAGCAGTACTTC
TRBV7-2,.,TRBJ1-1,.,13,CASSEQQGTEAFF,TGTGCCAGCAGCGAACAGCAGGGTACTGAAGCTTTCTTT
TRBV25-1,.,TRBJ1-1,.,13,CASSRGGDTEAFF,TGTGCCAGCAGCCGGGGGGGGGACACTGAAGCTTTCTTT
TRBV2,.,TRBJ1-2,.,15,CASSEAAQGWGGYTF,TGTGCCAGCAGTGAAGCCGCTCAAGGCTGGGGCGGCTACACCTTC
TRBV28,.,TRBJ1-4,.,14,CATLGGGGGEKLFF,TGTGCCACCCTCGGTGGGGGAGGAGGTGAAAAACTGTTTTTT
TRBV19,TRBD2,TRBJ2-2,few,17,CASSILASGTHTGELFF,TGTGCCAGTAGTATTTTGGCTAGCGGGACCCACACCGGGGAGCTGTTTTTT
TRBV3-1/TRBV3-2,.,TRBJ2-7,.,15,CASSQNPGVPYEQYF,TGTGCCAGCAGCCAGAATCCAGGGGTTCCCTACGAGCAGTACTTC
TRBV7-9,.,TRBJ2-7,.,15,CASSPPGPSTYEQYF,TGTGCCAGCAGCCCCCCTGGGCCCTCGACCTACGAGCAGTACTTC
TRBV18,.,TRBJ2-3,once,16,CASSPSRAASTDTQYF,TGTGCCAGCTCACCATCGCGGGCCGCTAGCACAGATACGCAGTATTTT
TRBV7-3,TRBD2,TRBJ2-3,.,16,CASSAGTSGYTDTQYF,TGTGCCAGCAGCGCCGGGACTAGCGGTTACACAGATACGCAGTATTTT
TRBV3-1/TRBV3-2,.,TRBJ1-4,.,18,CASSPRESHTGGNEKLFF,TGTGCCAGCAGCCCCCGGGAATCCCACACGGGCGGGAATGAAAAACTGTTTTTT
TRBV5-4,TRBD2,TRBJ2-3,.,18,CASSSGTSGRGGTDTQYF,TGTGCCAGCAGCTCCGGGACTAGCGGGAGAGGGGGCACAGATACGCAGTATTTT
TRBV3-1/TRBV3-2,TRBD1,TRBJ2-1,.,15,CASSPGQTVLMVQFF,TGTGCCAGCAGCCCGGGACAGACGGTTTTAATGGTGCAGTTCTTC
TRBV19,.,TRBJ1-5,.,15,CASSSPVKYNQPQHF,TGTGCCAGTAGTAGTCCGGTGAAGTACAATCAGCCCCAGCATTTT
TRBV2,TRBD2,TRBJ2-7,.,19,CASSPLAGGRGSNSYEQYF,TGTGCCAGCTCTCCCCTAGCGGGAGGGCGGGGATCCAACTCCTACGAGCAGTACTTC
TRBV12-3/TRBV12-4,.,TRBJ2-1,once,11,CASSKIGEQFF,TGTGCCAGCAGTAAGATCGGTGAGCAGTTCTTC
TRBV11-2,TRBD2,TRBJ2-3,.,16,CASSSRGRGSTDTQYF,TGTGCCAGCAGCTCCCGTGGGAGGGGTAGCACAGATACGCAGTATTTT
TRBV15,.,TRBJ2-1,.,15,CATSDSLSSYNEQFF,TGTGCCACCAGTGACAGTCTGAGCTCCTACAATGAGCAGTTCTTC